This is a list of T cell receptor beta chains from one sample in a study of T cell responses to AZD1222 COVID-19 vaccine. Assay used: immunoSEQ multiplex PCR; TCRdb lists only in-frame clones, some missing. This sample has approximately 180,000 clones, with around nine tenths found just once. The source was peripheral blood, collected 28 days after the second dose of the MenACWY control vaccine. The receptors were gathered from an adult who received the MenACWY meningococcal vaccine as a control. The CDR3 runs from the conserved cysteine through the conserved F or W. D genes are given only for firm matches. Only some rows state a clone size, as once, few, many or a class for expanded clones.

j_call: TRBJ2-1; d_call: .; clone_size: .; v_call: TRBV6-4; cdr3_nt: TGTGCCAGCAGTGACACACACGGCCCACGGTCTTATGAGCAGTTCTTC; cdr3_aa: CASSDTHGPRSYEQFF
j_call: TRBJ2-3; d_call: .; clone_size: .; v_call: TRBV9; cdr3_nt: TGTGCCAGCAGCGTTGCGGCTAGCACAGATACGCAGTATTTT; cdr3_aa: CASSVAASTDTQYF
j_call: TRBJ2-7; d_call: .; clone_size: .; v_call: TRBV5-1; cdr3_nt: TGCGCCAGCAGCTTGAACAGGAGTCCCTACGAGCAGTACTTC; cdr3_aa: CASSLNRSPYEQYF
j_call: TRBJ2-1; d_call: .; clone_size: .; v_call: TRBV5-1; cdr3_nt: TGCGCCAGCAGCCCATGGGGGGCTGAGTGGTTCTTC; cdr3_aa: CASSPWGAEWFF
j_call: TRBJ2-7; d_call: TRBD1; clone_size: once; v_call: TRBV19; cdr3_nt: TGTGCCAGTAGTCTCCGGGACAGCGGAGCCTACGAGCAGTACTTC; cdr3_aa: CASSLRDSGAYEQYF
j_call: TRBJ2-1; d_call: TRBD2; clone_size: .; v_call: TRBV10-1; cdr3_nt: TGCGCCAGCAGTCTAGCGGACAATGAGCAGTTCTTC; cdr3_aa: CASSLADNEQFF
j_call: TRBJ2-1; d_call: .; clone_size: .; v_call: TRBV30; cdr3_nt: TGTGCCTGGAGTAAGGGGGTCTACAATGAGCAGTTCTTC; cdr3_aa: CAWSKGVYNEQFF
j_call: TRBJ1-2; d_call: .; clone_size: .; v_call: TRBV6-6; cdr3_nt: TGTGCCAGCAGTTACTCCGGTGGTGGTTGGGGCTACACCTTC; cdr3_aa: CASSYSGGGWGYTF
j_call: TRBJ1-1; d_call: .; clone_size: .; v_call: TRBV11-1; cdr3_nt: TGTGCCAGCAGCTTACGACGGGTCTCCAACACTGAAGCTTTCTTT; cdr3_aa: CASSLRRVSNTEAFF
j_call: TRBJ1-3; d_call: TRBD1; clone_size: .; v_call: TRBV28; cdr3_nt: TGTGCCAGCAGTTTAATGGGACAGGGGTCTGGAAACACCATATATTTT; cdr3_aa: CASSLMGQGSGNTIYF
j_call: TRBJ1-2; d_call: .; clone_size: .; v_call: TRBV6-6; cdr3_nt: TGTGCCAGCAGTTACCCCACCGGGGGCGGCTACACCTTC; cdr3_aa: CASSYPTGGGYTF
j_call: TRBJ1-6; d_call: TRBD1; clone_size: .; v_call: TRBV19; cdr3_nt: TGTGCCAGTAGTATAGACCCCGGGACAGGGAGGAATTCACCCCTCCACTTT; cdr3_aa: CASSIDPGTGRNSPLHF
j_call: TRBJ1-2; d_call: TRBD1; clone_size: .; v_call: TRBV29-1; cdr3_nt: TGCAGCGCTACCCCAGGGGGAACGTCGGAAGGCTACACCTTC; cdr3_aa: CSATPGGTSEGYTF
j_call: TRBJ1-1; d_call: .; clone_size: .; v_call: TRBV30; cdr3_nt: TGTGCCTGGTTCGCGTGGATGGGAACTGAAGCTTTCTTT; cdr3_aa: CAWFAWMGTEAFF
j_call: TRBJ2-1; d_call: .; clone_size: .; v_call: TRBV5-1; cdr3_nt: TGCGCCAGCAGTTCTTGGCAGGGCATCACTGAGCAGTTCTTC; cdr3_aa: CASSSWQGITEQFF
j_call: TRBJ2-5; d_call: .; clone_size: .; v_call: TRBV2; cdr3_nt: TGTGCCAGCAGTGTACAGGGCCAAGAGACCCAGTACTTC; cdr3_aa: CASSVQGQETQYF
j_call: TRBJ2-1; d_call: TRBD2; clone_size: .; v_call: TRBV24-1; cdr3_nt: TGTGCCACCAGTGATGGCGGGAGGGGACCAAATGAGCAGTTCTTC; cdr3_aa: CATSDGGRGPNEQFF
j_call: TRBJ1-4; d_call: .; clone_size: .; v_call: TRBV29-1; cdr3_nt: TGCAGCGCCCGGGACGGCGGCGAAAAACTGTTTTTT; cdr3_aa: CSARDGGEKLFF
j_call: TRBJ1-6; d_call: TRBD1; clone_size: .; v_call: TRBV6-1; cdr3_nt: TGTGCCAGCAGTGACCCGGACAGGGTAGGATCACCCCTCCACTTT; cdr3_aa: CASSDPDRVGSPLHF
j_call: TRBJ2-2; d_call: .; clone_size: .; v_call: TRBV10-3; cdr3_nt: TGTGCCATCAGAGTTCGGGCAGGGAAAGACACCGGGGAGCTGTTTTTT; cdr3_aa: CAIRVRAGKDTGELFF
j_call: TRBJ2-7; d_call: TRBD2; clone_size: .; v_call: TRBV6-5; cdr3_nt: TGTGCCAGCAGGATTAGCGGGGGCACCTACGAGCAGTACTTC; cdr3_aa: CASRISGGTYEQYF
j_call: TRBJ1-6; d_call: .; clone_size: .; v_call: TRBV25-1; cdr3_nt: TGTGCCAGCAAACAGAGCTCCTATAATTCACCCCTCCACTTT; cdr3_aa: CASKQSSYNSPLHF